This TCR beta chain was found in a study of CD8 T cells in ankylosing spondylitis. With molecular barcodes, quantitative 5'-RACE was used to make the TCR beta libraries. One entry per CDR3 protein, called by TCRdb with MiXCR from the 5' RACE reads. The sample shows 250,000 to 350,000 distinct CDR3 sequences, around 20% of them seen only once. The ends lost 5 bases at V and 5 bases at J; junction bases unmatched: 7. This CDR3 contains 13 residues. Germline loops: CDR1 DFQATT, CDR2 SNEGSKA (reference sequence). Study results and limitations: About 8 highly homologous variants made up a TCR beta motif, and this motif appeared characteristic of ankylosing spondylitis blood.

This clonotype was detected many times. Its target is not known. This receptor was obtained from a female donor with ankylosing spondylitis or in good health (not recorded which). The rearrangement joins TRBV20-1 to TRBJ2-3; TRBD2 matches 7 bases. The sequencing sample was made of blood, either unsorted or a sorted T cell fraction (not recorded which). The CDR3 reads CSAVASGGDTQYF. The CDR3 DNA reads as TGCAGTGCTGTGGCTAGCGGTGGAGATACGCAGTATTTT.